The sequence of this T cell receptor beta chain was determined in a study of Ad26.COV2.S vaccination and SARS-CoV-2 variants. Regarding the study as a whole: Total responses of T cells may have been underestimated by the analyses of TCR breadth and depth. Researchers reported similar non-spike TCR breadth in vaccine and placebo recipients. Among vaccine recipients, spike-specific TCR breadth exceeded that of placebo recipients.

Treatment in this sample: roughly 18 received Ad26.COV2.S at low or high dose, single or two shots; several received placebo; per-sample allocation not given. Sample collection was performed on day 63 after the first vaccine or placebo injection. Built on an Ad26 vector, the vaccine expressed Wuhan-strain SARS-CoV-2 spike. In regard to this clone: What it recognizes is unknown.

Profiled with immunoSEQ multiplex PCR; TCRdb holds only in-frame clones, not every one. Of over 200,000 clones in the sample, around 87% were seen once. V gave up 1 base and J gave up 4 bases, with 5 bases separating them. Germline CDR1 reads SGHAT; CDR2 reads FQDESV (reference sequence). The CDR3 is 13 amino acids. This receptor was taken from a person aged 18-60 years who received the Ad26.COV2.S COVID-19 vaccine or a placebo. The sample consisted of peripheral blood, taken in a trial of Ad26.COV2.S vaccine versus placebo. The chain recombines TRBV11-1 with TRBJ2-1; no firm D call. CDR3 DNA sequence: TGTGCCAGCAGCTTAGTTGTGTACAATGAGCAGTTCTTC. As protein: CASSLVVYNEQFF. Combining the CDR3 with reference TRBV11-1 and TRBJ2-1 gives the whole variable domain EAEVAQSPRYKITEKSQAVAFWCDPISGHATLYWYRQILGQGPELLVQFQDESVVDDSQLPKDRFSAERLKGVDSTLKIQPAELGDSAMYLCASSLVVYNEQFFGPGTRLTVL.